These T cell receptor beta chains were read from a single sample in a study of beta chain features in type 1 diabetes. Libraries were prepared by immunoSEQ multiplex PCR; TCRdb keeps only in-frame clonotypes and omits some of them. The sample comprises fewer than 900,000 clones, roughly 16% of which are singletons, and about 0.02% rests with the top ten. The specimen sequenced was naive CD4+ T cells from blood. Every receptor here comes from a woman aged 18 to 35 in good health. The CDR3 runs from the conserved cysteine through the conserved F or W. Each record gives: V gene, J gene, clone size, CDR3 length, D gene, CDR3 protein, CDR3 DNA. A D gene is named only where the DNA matches it firmly. Rows may omit the clone size; those that give it use once, few, many or a size class.

>TRBV2|TRBJ2-7|few|15|TRBD2
CASSEVIAGSYEQYF
TGTGCCAGCAGTGAAGTGATAGCGGGAAGCTACGAGCAGTACTTC
>TRBV19|TRBJ2-6|-|15|-
CASIAGHSGANVLTF
TGTGCCAGTATCGCGGGTCACTCTGGGGCCAACGTCCTGACTTTC
>TRBV6-6|TRBJ1-5|-|13|-
CASSTYSNQPQHF
TGTGCCAGCAGTACCTATAGCAATCAGCCCCAGCATTTT
>TRBV6-6|TRBJ2-1|-|15|TRBD2
CASSDSGRYYNEQFF
TGTGCCAGCAGTGATAGCGGGAGATACTACAATGAGCAGTTCTTC
>TRBV19|TRBJ2-6|-|16|TRBD1
CASRQGSVSGANVLTF
TGTGCCAGCCGACAGGGGAGTGTCTCTGGGGCCAACGTCCTGACTTTC
>TRBV28|TRBJ2-3|-|15|-
CASSSRGGRADTQYF
TGTGCCAGCAGTTCCCGCGGGGGCCGGGCAGATACGCAGTATTTT
>TRBV5-4|TRBJ1-1|-|14|TRBD1
CASSFGTENTEAFF
TGTGCCAGCAGCTTCGGGACAGAGAACACTGAAGCTTTCTTT
>TRBV20-1|TRBJ2-1|-|9|-
CSGGYEQFF
TGCAGTGGGGGTTATGAGCAGTTCTTC
>TRBV28|TRBJ2-1|-|18|-
CASSFPVGGGSSYNEQFF
TGTGCCAGCAGTTTCCCGGTCGGGGGCGGGAGCTCCTACAATGAGCAGTTCTTC
>TRBV19|TRBJ2-5|few|19|TRBD1
CASSMAPWTGEHPTKTQYF
TGTGCCAGTAGTATGGCCCCATGGACAGGGGAGCACCCAACGAAGACCCAGTACTTC
>TRBV18|TRBJ2-5|-|13|-
CASSPLGRETQYF
TGTGCCAGCTCACCATTGGGGAGAGAGACCCAGTACTTC
>TRBV5-1|TRBJ1-1|-|16|-
CASSSMGSGMNTEAFF
TGCGCCAGCAGCTCCATGGGGTCGGGGATGAACACTGAAGCTTTCTTT
>TRBV7-2|TRBJ1-1|-|15|-
CASSLGGNMNTEAFF
TGTGCCAGCAGCTTAGGCGGGAACATGAACACTGAAGCTTTCTTT
>TRBV7-2|TRBJ2-1|few|16|-
CASSLAPLAGINEQFF
TGTGCCAGCAGCTTAGCCCCCCTCGCGGGGATCAATGAGCAGTTCTTC
>TRBV2|TRBJ1-1|-|16|-
CASTPRIAGVNTEAFF
TGTGCCAGCACTCCTAGAATAGCAGGGGTGAACACTGAAGCTTTCTTT
>TRBV12-5|TRBJ2-5|-|16|TRBD1
CASGLGSTGDQETQYF
TGTGCTAGTGGTTTGGGTTCGACAGGGGACCAAGAGACCCAGTACTTC
>TRBV5-1|TRBJ2-2|-|15|-
CASSFSGPNTGELFF
TGCGCCAGCAGCTTTTCAGGACCGAACACCGGGGAGCTGTTTTTT
>TRBV7-9|TRBJ2-5|-|13|-
CASSIRGQETQYF
TGTGCCAGCAGCATCAGGGGCCAAGAGACCCAGTACTTC
>TRBV4-3|TRBJ1-1|few|14|-
CASSQEGWYTEAFF
TGCGCCAGCAGCCAAGAGGGGTGGTACACTGAAGCTTTCTTT
>TRBV18|TRBJ1-1|-|13|-
CASSPVRDTEAFF
TGTGCCAGCTCACCGGTGAGGGACACTGAAGCTTTCTTT
>TRBV5-1|TRBJ2-1|-|14|-
CASKGSSSYNEQFF
TGCGCCAGCAAGGGGTCGAGCTCCTACAATGAGCAGTTCTTC
>TRBV6-5|TRBJ2-4|-|12|-
CAISEEAFIQYF
TGTGCCATCAGTGAGGAAGCGTTCATTCAGTACTTC
>TRBV7-9|TRBJ1-1|few|17|-
CASIESGTLNMNTEAFF
TGTGCCAGCATCGAATCCGGGACGTTGAACATGAACACTGAAGCTTTCTTT
>TRBV10-3|TRBJ2-3|-|13|-
CAISEVGTDTQYF
TGTGCCATCTCAGAGGTGGGGACAGATACGCAGTATTTT
>TRBV19|TRBJ1-2|-|12|-
CASRGGPYGYTF
TGTGCCAGTAGAGGGGGACCCTATGGCTACACCTTC
>TRBV7-8|TRBJ2-1|few|18|TRBD2
CASSPMGLAGDSGNEQFF
TGTGCCAGCAGCCCGATGGGACTAGCGGGAGATTCTGGCAATGAGCAGTTCTTC
>TRBV7-2|TRBJ2-2|-|15|-
CASSRDPANTGELFF
TGTGCCAGCAGTCGGGACCCCGCCAACACCGGGGAGCTGTTTTTT
>TRBV7-2|TRBJ2-7|few|14|-
CASSPLEQSYEQYF
TGTGCCAGCAGCCCACTGGAGCAGTCCTACGAGCAGTACTTC
>TRBV5-4|TRBJ2-3|-|16|TRBD2
CASSRGLAGSTDTQYF
TGTGCCAGCAGCCGTGGACTAGCGGGGTCCACAGATACGCAGTATTTT
>TRBV19|TRBJ2-5|-|13|TRBD1
CASSQDRGVTQYF
TGTGCCAGTAGTCAAGACAGGGGAGTTACCCAGTACTTC
>TRBV18|TRBJ2-1|-|16|TRBD2
CASSLGLAGLPREQFF
TGTGCCAGCTCATTGGGACTAGCGGGGCTGCCTCGAGAGCAGTTCTTC
>TRBV10-3|TRBJ2-7|-|13|TRBD2
CATGTSGTYEQYF
TGTGCCACCGGGACTAGCGGAACCTACGAGCAGTACTTC
>TRBV11-2|TRBJ2-6|-|18|TRBD2
CASSLGLAGASGANVLTF
TGTGCCAGCAGCTTAGGGCTAGCGGGAGCCTCTGGGGCCAACGTCCTGACTTTC
>TRBV29-1|TRBJ1-2|-|14|TRBD1
CSVPPGQAGYGYTF
TGCAGCGTGCCCCCGGGACAGGCGGGCTATGGCTACACCTTC
>TRBV7-2|TRBJ2-7|-|14|-
CASSFLGFPGEQYF
TGTGCCAGCAGCTTCCTAGGGTTCCCGGGCGAGCAGTACTTC
>TRBV7-2|TRBJ2-3|few|15|TRBD2
CASRLGLAGLDTQYF
TGTGCCAGCCGACTGGGACTAGCGGGACTAGATACGCAGTATTTT
>TRBV9|TRBJ2-3|few|14|TRBD2
CASSLSGSGDTQYF
TGTGCCAGCAGCCTAAGCGGGAGTGGAGATACGCAGTATTTT
>TRBV5-1|TRBJ2-1|once|16|TRBD2
CASSLGSTSGYNEQFF
TGCGCCAGCAGCTTGGGTAGCACTAGCGGATACAATGAGCAGTTCTTC
>TRBV27|TRBJ2-1|-|18|-
CASSFRRTVRVPYNEQFF
TGTGCCAGCAGTTTCCGAAGGACAGTTAGGGTTCCCTACAATGAGCAGTTCTTC
>TRBV7-2|TRBJ2-1|-|13|-
CASSVTRDNEQFF
TGTGCCAGCAGCGTAACCCGGGACAATGAGCAGTTCTTC
>TRBV19|TRBJ2-6|few|14|-
CASNMFAGANVLTF
TGTGCCAGTAATATGTTTGCTGGGGCCAACGTCCTGACTTTC
>TRBV11-2|TRBJ2-2|-|15|-
CASSFVGTNTGELFF
TGTGCCAGCAGCTTTGTGGGAACGAACACCGGGGAGCTGTTTTTT
>TRBV23-1|TRBJ2-2|few|18|TRBD2
CASSQSMGPAGATGELFF
TGCGCCAGCAGTCAATCTATGGGGCCAGCGGGAGCGACCGGGGAGCTGTTTTTT
>TRBV19|TRBJ2-1|-|16|TRBD2
CASSIVGTSGRRVAFF
TGTGCCAGTAGTATAGTCGGGACTAGCGGGAGGCGAGTTGCCTTCTTC
>TRBV2|TRBJ1-4|few|12|-
CASREFAEKLFF
TGTGCCAGCAGGGAATTCGCTGAAAAACTGTTTTTT
>TRBV6-6|TRBJ1-1|few|14|-
CASCRKGQGIEAFF
TGTGCCAGCTGCCGAAAAGGGCAGGGGATAGAAGCTTTCTTT